A selection of T cell receptor beta chains follows, all from one sample in a study of blood T cell repertoires in COVID-19. Clones were sequenced by immunoSEQ multiplex PCR, and TCRdb holds only the in-frame ones, with some missing. The data hold under 250,000 clones, with 82% observed a single time. The sample comprised peripheral blood. Receptor source: a woman aged 70-85 years with COVID-19, enrolled during active disease. Both conserved end residues are trimmed from each CDR3. Fields, in order: V gene, J gene, CDR3 protein.

v_gene: TRBV28; j_gene: TRBJ1-4; CDR3aa: ASSLPGQGGTNEKLF
v_gene: TRBV27; j_gene: TRBJ1-4; CDR3aa: ASSSPTRGRGNEKLF
v_gene: TRBV5-1; j_gene: TRBJ1-2; CDR3aa: ASSMGQGKWGYT
v_gene: TRBV4-3; j_gene: TRBJ2-1; CDR3aa: ASSLLNEQF
v_gene: TRBV3-1/TRBV3-2; j_gene: TRBJ1-4; CDR3aa: ASSQRTGTREKLF
v_gene: TRBV10-1; j_gene: TRBJ2-2; CDR3aa: ASSERGSPPTGELF
v_gene: TRBV5-4; j_gene: TRBJ2-7; CDR3aa: ASRRREGYEQY
v_gene: TRBV6-5; j_gene: TRBJ2-1; CDR3aa: ASSLSGYEQF
v_gene: TRBV5-1; j_gene: TRBJ1-6; CDR3aa: ASSLEVGVGSPLH
v_gene: TRBV7-2; j_gene: TRBJ2-2; CDR3aa: ASSLLKNTGELF
v_gene: TRBV19; j_gene: TRBJ1-5; CDR3aa: ASSMKLGGNQPQH
v_gene: TRBV7-9; j_gene: TRBJ2-5; CDR3aa: ASSFVSETQY
v_gene: TRBV7-9; j_gene: TRBJ2-2; CDR3aa: ASSLAQGANGELF
v_gene: TRBV10-2; j_gene: TRBJ1-5; CDR3aa: ASSESSSYQPQH
v_gene: TRBV11-1; j_gene: TRBJ2-2; CDR3aa: ASSLRASGDTGELF
v_gene: TRBV27; j_gene: TRBJ1-1; CDR3aa: ASSRGSVRGTEAF
v_gene: TRBV7-2; j_gene: TRBJ2-7; CDR3aa: ASSTRNSYEQY
v_gene: TRBV4-3; j_gene: TRBJ2-2; CDR3aa: ASSQELQGTGELF
v_gene: TRBV9; j_gene: TRBJ1-2; CDR3aa: ASSARPGTALTNYGYT
v_gene: TRBV28; j_gene: TRBJ1-4; CDR3aa: ASRQGLLEKLF
v_gene: TRBV14; j_gene: TRBJ2-1; CDR3aa: ASSQDRASEQF
v_gene: TRBV5-1; j_gene: TRBJ1-1; CDR3aa: ASSQTGTGLEAF